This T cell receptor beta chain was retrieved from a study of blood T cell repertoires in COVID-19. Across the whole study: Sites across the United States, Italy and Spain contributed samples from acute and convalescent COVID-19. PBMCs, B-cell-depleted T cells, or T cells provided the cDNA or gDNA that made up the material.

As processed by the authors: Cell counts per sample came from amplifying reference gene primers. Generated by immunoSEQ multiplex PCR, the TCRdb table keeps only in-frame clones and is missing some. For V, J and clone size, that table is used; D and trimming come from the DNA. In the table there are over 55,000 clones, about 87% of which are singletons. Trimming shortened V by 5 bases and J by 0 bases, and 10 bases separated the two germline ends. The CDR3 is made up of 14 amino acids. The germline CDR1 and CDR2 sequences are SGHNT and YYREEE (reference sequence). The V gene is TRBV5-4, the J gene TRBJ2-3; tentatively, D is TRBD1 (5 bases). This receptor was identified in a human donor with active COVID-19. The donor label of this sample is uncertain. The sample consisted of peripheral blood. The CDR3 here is CASRQETSTDTQYF. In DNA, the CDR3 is TGTGCCAGCAGACAGGAAACTAGCACAGATACGCAGTATTTT.